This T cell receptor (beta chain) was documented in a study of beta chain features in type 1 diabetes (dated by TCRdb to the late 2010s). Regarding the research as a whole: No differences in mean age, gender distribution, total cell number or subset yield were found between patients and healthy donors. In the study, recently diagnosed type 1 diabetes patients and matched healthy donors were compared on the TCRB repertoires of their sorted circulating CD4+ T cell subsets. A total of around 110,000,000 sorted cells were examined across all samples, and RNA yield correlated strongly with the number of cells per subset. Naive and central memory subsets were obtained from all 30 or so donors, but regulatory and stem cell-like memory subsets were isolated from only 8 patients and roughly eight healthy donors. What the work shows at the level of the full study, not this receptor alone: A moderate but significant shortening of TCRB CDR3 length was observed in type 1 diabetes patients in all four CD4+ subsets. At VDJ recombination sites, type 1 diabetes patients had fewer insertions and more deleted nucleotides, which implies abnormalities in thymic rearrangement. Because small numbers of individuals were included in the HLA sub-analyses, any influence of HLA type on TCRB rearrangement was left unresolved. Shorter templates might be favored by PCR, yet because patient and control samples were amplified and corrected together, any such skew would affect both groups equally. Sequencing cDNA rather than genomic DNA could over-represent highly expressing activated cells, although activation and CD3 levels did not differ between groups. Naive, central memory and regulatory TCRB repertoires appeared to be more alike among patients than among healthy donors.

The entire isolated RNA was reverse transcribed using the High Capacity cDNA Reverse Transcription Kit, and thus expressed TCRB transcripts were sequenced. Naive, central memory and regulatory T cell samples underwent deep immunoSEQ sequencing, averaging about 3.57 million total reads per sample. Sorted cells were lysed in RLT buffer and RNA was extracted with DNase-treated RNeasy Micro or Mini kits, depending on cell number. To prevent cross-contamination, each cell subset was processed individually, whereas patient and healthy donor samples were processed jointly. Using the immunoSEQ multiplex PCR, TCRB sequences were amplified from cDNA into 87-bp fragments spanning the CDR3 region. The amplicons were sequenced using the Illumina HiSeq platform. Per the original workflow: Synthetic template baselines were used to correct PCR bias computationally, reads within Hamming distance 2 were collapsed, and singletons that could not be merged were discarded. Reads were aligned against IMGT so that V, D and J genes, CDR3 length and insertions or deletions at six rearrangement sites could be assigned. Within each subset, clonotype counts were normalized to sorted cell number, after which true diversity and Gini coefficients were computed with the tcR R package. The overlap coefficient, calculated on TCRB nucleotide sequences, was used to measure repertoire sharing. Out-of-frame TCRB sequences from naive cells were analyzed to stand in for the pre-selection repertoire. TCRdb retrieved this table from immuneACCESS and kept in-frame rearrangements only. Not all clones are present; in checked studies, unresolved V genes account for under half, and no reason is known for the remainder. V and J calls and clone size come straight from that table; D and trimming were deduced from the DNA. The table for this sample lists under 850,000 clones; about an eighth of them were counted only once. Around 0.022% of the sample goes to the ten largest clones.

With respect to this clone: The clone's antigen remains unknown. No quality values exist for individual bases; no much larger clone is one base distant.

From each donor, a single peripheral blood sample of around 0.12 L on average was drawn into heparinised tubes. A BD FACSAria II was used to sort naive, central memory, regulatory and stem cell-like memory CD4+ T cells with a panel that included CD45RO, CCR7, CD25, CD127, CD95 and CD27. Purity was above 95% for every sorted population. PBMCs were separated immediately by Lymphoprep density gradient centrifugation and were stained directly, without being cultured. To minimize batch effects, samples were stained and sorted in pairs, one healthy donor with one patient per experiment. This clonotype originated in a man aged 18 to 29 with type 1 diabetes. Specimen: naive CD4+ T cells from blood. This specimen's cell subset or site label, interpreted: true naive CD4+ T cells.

CDR3 protein: CASSRDRGDNEQFF. The nucleotide sequence reads as follows: TGTGCCAGCAGTCGGGACAGGGGAGACAATGAGCAGTTCTTC. The chain is made from TRBV2 and TRBJ2-1, and TRBD1 matches 10 of the central bases. The CDR1 and CDR2 encoded by the germline V gene are SNHLY and FYNNEI. Germline trimming: 5 bases from V, 5 bases from J; junction bases outside gene matches: 3. Taken from cysteine to phenylalanine, the CDR3 has 14 residues. Kept here is only the CDR3 DNA, which spans 42 bases and is read in frame from base 1.